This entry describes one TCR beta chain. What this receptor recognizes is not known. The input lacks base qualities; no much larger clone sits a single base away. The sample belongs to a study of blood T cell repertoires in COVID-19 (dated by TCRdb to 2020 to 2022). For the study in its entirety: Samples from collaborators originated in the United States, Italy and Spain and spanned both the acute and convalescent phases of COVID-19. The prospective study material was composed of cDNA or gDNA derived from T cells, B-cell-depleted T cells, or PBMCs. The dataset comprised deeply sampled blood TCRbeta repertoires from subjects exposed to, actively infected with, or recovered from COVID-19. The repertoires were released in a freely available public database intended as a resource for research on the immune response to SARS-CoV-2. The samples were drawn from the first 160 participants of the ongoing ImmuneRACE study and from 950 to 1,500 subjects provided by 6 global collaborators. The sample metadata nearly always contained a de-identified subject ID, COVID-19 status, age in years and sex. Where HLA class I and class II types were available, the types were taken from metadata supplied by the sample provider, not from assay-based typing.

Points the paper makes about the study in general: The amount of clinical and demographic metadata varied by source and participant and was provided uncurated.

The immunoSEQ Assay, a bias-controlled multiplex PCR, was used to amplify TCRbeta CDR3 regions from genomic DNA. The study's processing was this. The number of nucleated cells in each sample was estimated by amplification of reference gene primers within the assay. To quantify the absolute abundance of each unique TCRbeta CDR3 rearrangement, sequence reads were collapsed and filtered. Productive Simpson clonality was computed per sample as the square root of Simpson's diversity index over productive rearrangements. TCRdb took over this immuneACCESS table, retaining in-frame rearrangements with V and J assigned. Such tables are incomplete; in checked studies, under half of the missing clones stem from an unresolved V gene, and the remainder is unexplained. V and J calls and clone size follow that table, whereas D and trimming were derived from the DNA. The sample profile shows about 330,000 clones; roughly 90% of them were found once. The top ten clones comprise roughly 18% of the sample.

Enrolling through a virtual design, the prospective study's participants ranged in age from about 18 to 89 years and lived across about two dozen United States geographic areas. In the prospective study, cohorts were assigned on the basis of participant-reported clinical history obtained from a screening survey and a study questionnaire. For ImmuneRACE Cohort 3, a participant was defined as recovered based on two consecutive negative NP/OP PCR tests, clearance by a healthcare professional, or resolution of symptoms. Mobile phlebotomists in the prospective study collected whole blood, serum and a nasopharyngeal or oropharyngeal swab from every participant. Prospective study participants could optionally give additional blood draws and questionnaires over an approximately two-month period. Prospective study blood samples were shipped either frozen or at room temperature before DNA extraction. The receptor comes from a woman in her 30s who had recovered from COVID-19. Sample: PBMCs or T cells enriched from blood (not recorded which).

The CDR3 amino acid sequence is: CASKIQGANGELFF. Read as DNA, the sequence is TGTGCCAGTAAGATACAGGGGGCGAACGGGGAGCTGTTTTTT. The receptor chain draws on TRBV19 and TRBJ2-2; 9 of the junction bases match TRBD1. According to the germline V gene (reference sequence), CDR1 reads LNHDA and CDR2 reads SQIVND. Including cysteine and phenylalanine, the CDR3 has 14 amino acids. This entry keeps only the CDR3 DNA: 42 bases, framed from base 1. The germline V and J ends show losses of 7 bases and 7 bases respectively, and no gene match explains 7 bases of the junction.